This T cell receptor beta chain was captured by sequencing in a study of cytomegalovirus exposure and HLA in healthy donors. Study details: Later, an analysis reported that the roughly 120 validation repertoires had used the same platform as the approximately 680 first-cohort repertoires. Findings of the study overall: A few chains linked to CMV were shown in vitro to be specific for CMV antigens. Among TCR sequences, most were rare, though some public TCRs appeared in many donors. TCR clusters originating in the first cohort tended to co-occur in the 120 validation repertoires, according to a later analysis.

As for this clone: Its specificity is not known.

TCRdb keeps only in-frame clones here, not all; method: immunoSEQ multiplex PCR. The repertoire holds about 190,000 clones, with approximately 84% as singletons. This receptor was identified in a man younger than 30 in good health and CMV-seropositive. Sequenced: PBMCs.

The CDR3 protein is CASSPRVSGRGTDTQYF. The CDR3 nucleotides are TGTGCCAGCAGCCCTCGGGTTAGCGGGAGGGGCACAGATACGCAGTATTTT. This chain connects TRBV7-7 to TRBJ2-3, with TRBD2 matching 11 bases. J was trimmed by 1 base and V by 5 bases; bases with no gene match: 8. CDR1 is SSHAT, CDR2 FNYEAQ, per germline (reference sequence). This CDR3 has 17 residues.